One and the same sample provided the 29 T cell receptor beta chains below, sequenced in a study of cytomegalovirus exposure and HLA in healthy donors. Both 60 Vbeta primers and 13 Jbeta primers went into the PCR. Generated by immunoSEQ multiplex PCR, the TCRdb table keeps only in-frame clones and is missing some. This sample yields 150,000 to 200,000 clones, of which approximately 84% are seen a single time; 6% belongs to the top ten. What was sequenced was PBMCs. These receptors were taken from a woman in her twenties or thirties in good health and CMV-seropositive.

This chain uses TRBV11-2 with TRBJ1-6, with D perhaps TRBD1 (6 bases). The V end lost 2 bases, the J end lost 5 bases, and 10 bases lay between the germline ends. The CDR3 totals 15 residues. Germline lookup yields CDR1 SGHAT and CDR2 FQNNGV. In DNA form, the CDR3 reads TGTGCCAGCAGCTTAATCAGGGGAGATAATTCACCCCTCCACTTT. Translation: CASSLIRGDNSPLHF.

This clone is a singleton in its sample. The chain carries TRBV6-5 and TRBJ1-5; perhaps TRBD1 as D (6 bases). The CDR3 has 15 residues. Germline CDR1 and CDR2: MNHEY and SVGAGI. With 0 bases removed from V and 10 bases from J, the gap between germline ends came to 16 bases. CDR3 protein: CASSYSAEGGEPQHF. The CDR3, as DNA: TGTGCCAGCAGTTACTCCGCGGAAGGGGGGGAACCCCAGCATTTT.

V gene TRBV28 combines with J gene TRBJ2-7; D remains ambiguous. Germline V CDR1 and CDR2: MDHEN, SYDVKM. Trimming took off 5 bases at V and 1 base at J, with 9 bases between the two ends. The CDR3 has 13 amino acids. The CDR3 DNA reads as TGTGCCAGCAGTCCTAGTTCATCCTACGAGCAGTACTTC. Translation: CASSPSSSYEQYF. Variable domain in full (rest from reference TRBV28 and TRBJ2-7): DVKVTQSSRYLVKRTGEKVFLECVQDMDHENMFWYRQDPGLGLRLIYFSYDVKMKEKGDIPEGYSVSREKKERFSLILESASTNQTSMYLCASSPSSSYEQYFGPGTRLTVT.

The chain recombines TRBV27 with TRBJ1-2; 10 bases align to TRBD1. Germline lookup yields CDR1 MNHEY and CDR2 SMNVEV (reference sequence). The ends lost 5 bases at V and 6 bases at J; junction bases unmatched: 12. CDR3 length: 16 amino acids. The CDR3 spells CASSPTPDRGYDGYTF. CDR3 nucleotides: TGTGCCAGCAGTCCGACACCGGACAGGGGGTATGATGGCTACACCTTC.

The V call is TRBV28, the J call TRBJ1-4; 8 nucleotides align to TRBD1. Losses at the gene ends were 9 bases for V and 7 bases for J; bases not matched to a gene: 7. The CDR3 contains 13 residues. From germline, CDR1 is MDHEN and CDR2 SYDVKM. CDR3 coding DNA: TGTGCCAGTATAGACAGGGGAAGTGAAAAACTGTTTTTT. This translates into CASIDRGSEKLFF.

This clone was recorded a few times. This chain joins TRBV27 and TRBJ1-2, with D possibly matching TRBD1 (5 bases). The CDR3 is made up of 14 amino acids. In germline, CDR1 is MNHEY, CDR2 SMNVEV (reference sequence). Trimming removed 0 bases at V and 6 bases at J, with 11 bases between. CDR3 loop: CASSLSPAGNGYTF. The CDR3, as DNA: TGTGCCAGCAGTTTATCACCAGCAGGGAATGGCTACACCTTC.

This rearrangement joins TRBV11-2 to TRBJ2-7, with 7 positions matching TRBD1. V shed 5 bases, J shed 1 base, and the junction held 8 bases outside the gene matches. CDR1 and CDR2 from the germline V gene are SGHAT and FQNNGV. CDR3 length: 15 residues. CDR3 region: CASSGLGTASYEQYF. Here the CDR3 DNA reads TGTGCCAGCAGCGGCCTCGGGACAGCTTCCTACGAGCAGTACTTC.

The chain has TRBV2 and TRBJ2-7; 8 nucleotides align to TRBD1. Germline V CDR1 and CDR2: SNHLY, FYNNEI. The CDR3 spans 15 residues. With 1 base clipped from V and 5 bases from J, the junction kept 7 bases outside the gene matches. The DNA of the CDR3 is TGTGCCAGCAGTGAAGATCAGGGGGCCTTTGACGAGCAGTACTTC. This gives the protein CASSEDQGAFDEQYF.

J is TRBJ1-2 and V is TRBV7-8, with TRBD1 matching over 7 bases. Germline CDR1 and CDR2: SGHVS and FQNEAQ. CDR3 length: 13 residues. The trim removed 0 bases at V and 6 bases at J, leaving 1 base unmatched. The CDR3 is CASSLAGTDGYTF. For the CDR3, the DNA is TGTGCCAGCAGCTTAGCAGGGACAGATGGCTACACCTTC.

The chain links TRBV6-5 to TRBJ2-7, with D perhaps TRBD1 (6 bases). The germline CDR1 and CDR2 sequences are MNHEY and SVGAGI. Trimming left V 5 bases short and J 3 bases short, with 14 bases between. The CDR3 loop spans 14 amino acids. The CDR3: CASSIYRDNYEQYF. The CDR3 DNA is TGTGCCAGCAGTATATACCGGGACAACTACGAGCAGTACTTC.

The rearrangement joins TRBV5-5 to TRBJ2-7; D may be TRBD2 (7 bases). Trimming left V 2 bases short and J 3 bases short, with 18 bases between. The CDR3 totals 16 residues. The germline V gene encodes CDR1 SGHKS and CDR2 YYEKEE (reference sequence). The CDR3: CASSLDGGTSFYEQYF. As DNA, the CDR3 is TGTGCCAGCAGCTTAGACGGGGGGACATCGTTCTACGAGCAGTACTTC.

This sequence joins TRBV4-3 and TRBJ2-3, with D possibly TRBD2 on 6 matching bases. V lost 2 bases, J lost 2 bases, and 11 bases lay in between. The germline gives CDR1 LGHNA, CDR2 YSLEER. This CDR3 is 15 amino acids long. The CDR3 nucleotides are TGCGCCAGCAGCCAAAATCGGGGGACCACAGATACGCAGTATTTT. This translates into CASSQNRGTTDTQYF.

CDR3 region: CASSLSRSEAFF. Here the CDR3 DNA reads TGTGCCAGCAGCTTGAGCCGTTCTGAAGCTTTCTTT. This chain uses TRBV7-2 with TRBJ1-1; D uncertain. CDR3 length: 12 residues. Germline values: CDR1 SGHTA, CDR2 FQGNSA. Trimming stripped 3 bases from V and 6 bases from J, with 8 bases between.

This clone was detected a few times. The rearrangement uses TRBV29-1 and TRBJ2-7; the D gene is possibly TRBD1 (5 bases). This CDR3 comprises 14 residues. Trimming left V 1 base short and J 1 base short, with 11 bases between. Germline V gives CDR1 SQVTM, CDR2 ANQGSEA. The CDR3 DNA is TGCAGCGTTGAAGTTCAGGGTTCGTCCTACGAGCAGTACTTC. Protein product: CSVEVQGSSYEQYF.

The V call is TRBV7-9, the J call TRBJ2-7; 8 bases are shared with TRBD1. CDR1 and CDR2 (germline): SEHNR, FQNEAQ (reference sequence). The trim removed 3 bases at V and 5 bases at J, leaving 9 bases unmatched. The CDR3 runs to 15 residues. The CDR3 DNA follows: TGTGCCAGCAGCTTGGGGGGACAGGTTGTCGACGAGCAGTACTTC. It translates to CASSLGGQVVDEQYF.

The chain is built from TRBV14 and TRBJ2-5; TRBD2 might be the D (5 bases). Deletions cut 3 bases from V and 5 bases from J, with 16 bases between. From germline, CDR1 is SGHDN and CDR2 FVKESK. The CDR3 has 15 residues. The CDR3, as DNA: TGTGCCAGCAGCCAGTTGCGGGCTGGGGAGGAGACCCAGTACTTC. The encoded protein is CASSQLRAGEETQYF.

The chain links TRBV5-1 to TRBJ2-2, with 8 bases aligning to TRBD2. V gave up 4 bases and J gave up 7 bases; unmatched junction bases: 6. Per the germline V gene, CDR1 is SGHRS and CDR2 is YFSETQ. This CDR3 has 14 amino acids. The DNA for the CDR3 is TGCGCCAGCAGCAGTAGCGGGACCTTCGGGGAGCTGTTTTTT. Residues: CASSSSGTFGELFF.

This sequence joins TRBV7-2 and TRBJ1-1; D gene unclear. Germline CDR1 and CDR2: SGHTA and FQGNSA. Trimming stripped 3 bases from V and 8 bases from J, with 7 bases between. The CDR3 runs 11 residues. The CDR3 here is CASSLRLEAFF. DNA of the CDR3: TGTGCCAGCAGCTTGAGACTGGAAGCTTTCTTT.

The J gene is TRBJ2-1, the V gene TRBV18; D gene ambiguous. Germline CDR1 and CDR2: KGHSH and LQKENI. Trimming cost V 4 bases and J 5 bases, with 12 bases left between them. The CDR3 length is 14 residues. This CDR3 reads CASSREQPDNEQFF. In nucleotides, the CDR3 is TGTGCCAGCTCACGAGAACAGCCCGACAATGAGCAGTTCTTC.

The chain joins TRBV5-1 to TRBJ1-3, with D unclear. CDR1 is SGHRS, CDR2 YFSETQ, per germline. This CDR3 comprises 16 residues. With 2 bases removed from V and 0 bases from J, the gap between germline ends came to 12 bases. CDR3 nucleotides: TGCGCCAGCAGCTTATCCGAGGGTAACTCTGGAAACACCATATATTTT. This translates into CASSLSEGNSGNTIYF.

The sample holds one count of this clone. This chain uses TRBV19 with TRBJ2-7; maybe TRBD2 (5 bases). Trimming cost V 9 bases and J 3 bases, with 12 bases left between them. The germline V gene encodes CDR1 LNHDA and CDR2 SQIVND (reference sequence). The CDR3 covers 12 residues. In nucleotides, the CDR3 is TGTGCCAGCCAGGACGGGAACTACGAGCAGTACTTC. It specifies CASQDGNYEQYF.

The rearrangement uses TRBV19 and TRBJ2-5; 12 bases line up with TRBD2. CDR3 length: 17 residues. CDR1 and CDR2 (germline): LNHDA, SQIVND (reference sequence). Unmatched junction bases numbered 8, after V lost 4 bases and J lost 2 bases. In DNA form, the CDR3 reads TGTGCCAGTAGTAGGGCTAGCGGGGGGGCTGGGCAAGAGACCCAGTACTTC. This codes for CASSRASGGAGQETQYF. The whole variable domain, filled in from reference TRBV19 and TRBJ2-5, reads DGGITQSPKYLFRKEGQNVTLSCEQNLNHDAMYWYRQDPGQGLRLIYYSQIVNDFQKGDIAEGYSVSREKKESFPLTVTSAQKNPTAFYLCASSRASGGAGQETQYFGPGTRLLVL.

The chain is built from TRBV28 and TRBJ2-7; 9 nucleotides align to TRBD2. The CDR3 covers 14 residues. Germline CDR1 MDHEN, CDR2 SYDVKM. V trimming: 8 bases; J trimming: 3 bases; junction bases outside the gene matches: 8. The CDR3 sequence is CASCTSGPIYEQYF. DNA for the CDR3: TGTGCCAGCTGTACTAGCGGGCCCATCTACGAGCAGTACTTC.

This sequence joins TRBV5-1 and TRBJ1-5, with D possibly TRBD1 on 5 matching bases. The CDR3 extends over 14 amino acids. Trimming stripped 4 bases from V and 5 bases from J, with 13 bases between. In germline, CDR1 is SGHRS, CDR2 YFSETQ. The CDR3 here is CASSPDAGDQPQHF. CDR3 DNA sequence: TGCGCCAGCAGCCCGGATGCGGGGGATCAGCCCCAGCATTTT.

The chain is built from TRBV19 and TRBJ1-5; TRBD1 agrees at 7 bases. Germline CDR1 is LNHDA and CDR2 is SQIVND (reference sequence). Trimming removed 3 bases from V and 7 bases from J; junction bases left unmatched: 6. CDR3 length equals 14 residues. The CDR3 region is CASSIDRAGQPQHF. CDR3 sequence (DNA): TGTGCCAGTAGTATTGACAGGGCAGGGCAGCCCCAGCATTTT.

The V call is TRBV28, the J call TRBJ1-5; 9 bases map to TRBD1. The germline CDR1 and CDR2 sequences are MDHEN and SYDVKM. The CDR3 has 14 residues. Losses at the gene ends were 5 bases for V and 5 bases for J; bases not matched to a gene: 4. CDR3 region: CASSPGQGHQPQHF. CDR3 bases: TGTGCCAGCAGTCCGGGACAGGGCCATCAGCCCCAGCATTTT.

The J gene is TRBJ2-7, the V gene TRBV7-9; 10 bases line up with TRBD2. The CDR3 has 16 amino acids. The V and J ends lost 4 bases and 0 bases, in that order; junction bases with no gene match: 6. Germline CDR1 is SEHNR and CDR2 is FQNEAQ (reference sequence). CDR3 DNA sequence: TGTGCCAGCAGCTCGCAGACTAGCGGGCGCTCCTACGAGCAGTACTTC. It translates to CASSSQTSGRSYEQYF.

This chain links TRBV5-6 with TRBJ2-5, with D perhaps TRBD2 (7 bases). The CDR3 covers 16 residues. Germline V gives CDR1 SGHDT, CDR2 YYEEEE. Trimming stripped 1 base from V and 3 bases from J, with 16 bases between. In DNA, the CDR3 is TGTGCCAGCAGCTTGTCCGGGGGGCAGGGTGAAGAGACCCAGTACTTC. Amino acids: CASSLSGGQGEETQYF.

The CDR3 nucleotides are TGTGCCAGCACCATAGGGACTAGCGGGTCCAATGAGCAGTTCTTC. This sequence encodes CASTIGTSGSNEQFF. The chain joins TRBV6-6 to TRBJ2-1, with TRBD2 matching 12 bases. Losses at the gene ends were 7 bases for V and 6 bases for J; bases not matched to a gene: 7. The CDR3 totals 15 residues. Germline loops: CDR1 MNHNY, CDR2 SVGAGI (reference sequence).